Here is one T cell receptor beta chain with its context. The antigen this receptor binds is unknown. Base quality data are lacking; no much larger clone is found one base away. This entry is derived from a study of blood T cell repertoires in COVID-19 (dated by TCRdb to the early 2020s). For the study in its entirety: Samples from collaborators originated in the United States, Italy and Spain and spanned both the acute and convalescent phases of COVID-19. The prospective study material was composed of cDNA or gDNA derived from T cells, B-cell-depleted T cells, or PBMCs. The dataset comprised deeply sampled blood TCRbeta repertoires from subjects exposed to, actively infected with, or recovered from COVID-19. A freely available public database, intended as a resource for researchers studying the immune response to SARS-CoV-2, is where the repertoires were released. Samples came from the ongoing ImmuneRACE study (first 160 participants) plus 1,254 subjects from 6 global collaborators. The sample metadata nearly always contained a de-identified subject ID, COVID-19 status, age in years and sex. Where available, HLA class I and class II types were taken from metadata supplied by the sample provider and were not determined by assay-based typing. Results the study describes overall, beyond this receptor: The amount of clinical and demographic metadata varied by source and participant and was provided uncurated.

Each collaborating institution followed its own protocols to collect whole blood in K2EDTA tubes. Collaborator samples were shipped for TCRbeta analysis as frozen whole blood, isolated PBMCs, or DNA extracted from either sample type. TCRbeta CDR3 regions were amplified from genomic DNA by means of the immunoSEQ Assay, a bias-controlled multiplex PCR. Per the authors' processing: Nucleated cell counts per sample were estimated from amplification of reference gene primers within the assay. To quantify the absolute abundance of each unique TCRbeta CDR3 rearrangement, sequence reads were collapsed and filtered. For each sample, productive Simpson clonality was calculated by taking the square root of Simpson's diversity index across productive rearrangements. As stored in TCRdb, this immuneACCESS dataset retains in-frame rearrangements with V and J assigned. A fraction of the clones does not appear; measured against another copy, unresolved V genes explain less than half of the discrepancy, and the remainder lacks a known reason. D and trimming come from the DNA, and the V and J calls and clone size come from that table. Within this sample are fewer than 75,000 clones, with around 90% of them counted one time only. The top ten clonotypes cover over 8% of the sample.

Material: peripheral blood. The receptor was derived from a human donor in a cohort sampled during active COVID-19.

The CDR3 here reads CASSQQTSGRQETQYF. The nucleotide sequence is given as TGTGCCAGCAGCCAGCAGACTAGCGGGAGACAAGAGACCCAGTACTTC. The chain links TRBV7-2 with TRBJ2-5, and 12 bases in between align with TRBD2. From V the trimming removes 5 bases and from J it removes 2 bases, while the gene matches leave 6 bases of the junction unaccounted for. From the germline V gene, CDR1 is SGHTA and CDR2 is FQGNSA. Inclusive of the bounding cysteine and phenylalanine, the CDR3 is 16 residues long. Only the CDR3 DNA stays, 48 bases, in frame from base 1.